This is a list of T cell receptor beta chains from one sample in a study of cytomegalovirus exposure and HLA in healthy donors. Clones were sequenced by immunoSEQ multiplex PCR, and TCRdb holds only the in-frame ones, with some missing. The table shows 210,000 or so clones, with about 75% occurring only once. Sequenced sample: PBMCs. These receptors originate from a man between 18 and 29 years old in good health and CMV-seronegative. Each CDR3 is given with its conserved first and last residue. A D gene is named only where the DNA matches it firmly. Some rows mark clone size as missing; the rest say once, few, many or name a class of expanded clone.

d_call: NA; v_call: TRBV29-1; j_call: TRBJ2-1; clone_size: NA; cdr3_nt: TGCAGCGTTGAACCCTCTCTAAATGAGCAGTTCTTC; cdr3_aa: CSVEPSLNEQFF
d_call: NA; v_call: TRBV5-1; j_call: TRBJ1-3; clone_size: NA; cdr3_nt: TGCGCCAGCAGCTTGGCCGGGGACACCATATATTTT; cdr3_aa: CASSLAGDTIYF
d_call: TRBD1; v_call: TRBV28; j_call: TRBJ1-5; clone_size: NA; cdr3_nt: TGTGCCAGCAGTTACGGGACAGGGAGGGAGCCCCAGCATTTT; cdr3_aa: CASSYGTGREPQHF
d_call: TRBD1; v_call: TRBV5-1; j_call: TRBJ2-7; clone_size: NA; cdr3_nt: TGCGCCAGCAGTCGGGCAGGACAGGGCTACGAGCAGTACTTC; cdr3_aa: CASSRAGQGYEQYF
d_call: NA; v_call: TRBV11-3; j_call: TRBJ1-1; clone_size: few; cdr3_nt: TGTGCCAGCAGCGTCCTCTCGAGGGAAGCTTTCTTT; cdr3_aa: CASSVLSREAFF
d_call: NA; v_call: TRBV6-1; j_call: TRBJ1-5; clone_size: NA; cdr3_nt: TGTGCCAGCATCAGCGACGGGTATAGCAATCAGCCCCAGCATTTT; cdr3_aa: CASISDGYSNQPQHF
d_call: TRBD1; v_call: TRBV7-9; j_call: TRBJ1-5; clone_size: NA; cdr3_nt: TGTGCCAGCAGCTTAGCTTCACCCGGGACAGGGGACAATCAGCCCCAGCATTTT; cdr3_aa: CASSLASPGTGDNQPQHF
d_call: NA; v_call: TRBV4-2; j_call: TRBJ2-5; clone_size: NA; cdr3_nt: TGTGCCAGCAGCCAAGATTGGGGCGAGAGTACCTCCCCAAAGTACTTC; cdr3_aa: CASSQDWGESTSPKYF
d_call: TRBD2; v_call: TRBV7-6; j_call: TRBJ2-7; clone_size: NA; cdr3_nt: TGTGCCAGCAGCCGTGGGGGGGGAAGCTCCTACGAGCAGTACTTC; cdr3_aa: CASSRGGGSSYEQYF
d_call: NA; v_call: TRBV7-2; j_call: TRBJ2-5; clone_size: NA; cdr3_nt: TGTGCCAGCAGCTTCTCCGGGACTGCCGGGGAGACCCAGTACTTC; cdr3_aa: CASSFSGTAGETQYF
d_call: NA; v_call: TRBV10-3; j_call: TRBJ2-2; clone_size: NA; cdr3_nt: TGTGCCATCAGTAAGGACAGGGAGGGCACCGGGGAGCTGTTTTTT; cdr3_aa: CAISKDREGTGELFF
d_call: TRBD1; v_call: TRBV6-5; j_call: TRBJ2-7; clone_size: NA; cdr3_nt: TGTGCCAGCAGCCAGACAGGGGTGCTCCACTACGAGCAGTACTTC; cdr3_aa: CASSQTGVLHYEQYF
d_call: NA; v_call: TRBV6-5; j_call: TRBJ2-2; clone_size: NA; cdr3_nt: TGTGCCAGCAGTTCACGTGGGGCGTCGAACACCGGGGAGCTGTTTTTT; cdr3_aa: CASSSRGASNTGELFF
d_call: TRBD1; v_call: TRBV5-4; j_call: TRBJ1-4; clone_size: NA; cdr3_nt: TGTGCCAGCAGCTTGTGGGGACAGGGCGGGGAGGAAAAACTGTTTTTT; cdr3_aa: CASSLWGQGGEEKLFF
d_call: TRBD1; v_call: TRBV9; j_call: TRBJ1-3; clone_size: few; cdr3_nt: TGTGCCAGCAGCGCCCCAGGGGGAAGCGGAAACACCATATATTTT; cdr3_aa: CASSAPGGSGNTIYF
d_call: TRBD1; v_call: TRBV7-9; j_call: TRBJ2-2; clone_size: NA; cdr3_nt: TGTGCCAGCAGCTTTTACGCCTCCCCTCGTTCGGGGACAGTCGGGGAGCTGTTTTTT; cdr3_aa: CASSFYASPRSGTVGELFF
d_call: TRBD1; v_call: TRBV30; j_call: TRBJ1-4; clone_size: NA; cdr3_nt: TGTGCCTGGGAAGGACAGGGACTTGGGGAAAAACTGTTTTTT; cdr3_aa: CAWEGQGLGEKLFF
d_call: TRBD2; v_call: TRBV27; j_call: TRBJ2-1; clone_size: NA; cdr3_nt: TGTGCCAGCAGCTCCCCAATGGCGGGAGTGGATGAGCAGTTCTTC; cdr3_aa: CASSSPMAGVDEQFF
d_call: TRBD2; v_call: TRBV9; j_call: TRBJ2-7; clone_size: NA; cdr3_nt: TGTGCCAGCAGCGTAGGTGGGACTAGTCTGAACGAGCAGTACTTC; cdr3_aa: CASSVGGTSLNEQYF
d_call: TRBD1; v_call: TRBV29-1; j_call: TRBJ1-3; clone_size: few; cdr3_nt: TGCAGCGCCACCGAAGACAGGGCTGGAAACACCATATATTTT; cdr3_aa: CSATEDRAGNTIYF
d_call: NA; v_call: TRBV11-1; j_call: TRBJ2-5; clone_size: NA; cdr3_nt: TGTGCCAGCAGCTTTGGAATTGACATCGAGACCCAGTACTTC; cdr3_aa: CASSFGIDIETQYF
d_call: NA; v_call: TRBV27; j_call: TRBJ2-5; clone_size: NA; cdr3_nt: TGTGCCAGCAGTTATGACTTCCGGAAAGAGACCCAGTACTTC; cdr3_aa: CASSYDFRKETQYF
d_call: NA; v_call: TRBV27; j_call: TRBJ2-1; clone_size: NA; cdr3_nt: TGTGCCAGCAGTTTACGACTCGTAGGAGGATCCTACAATGAGCAGTTCTTC; cdr3_aa: CASSLRLVGGSYNEQFF
d_call: TRBD2; v_call: TRBV14; j_call: TRBJ2-3; clone_size: NA; cdr3_nt: TGTGCCAGCAGCCAAGAGGGAGGGGCACGCACAGATACGCAGTATTTT; cdr3_aa: CASSQEGGARTDTQYF
d_call: TRBD1; v_call: TRBV15; j_call: TRBJ2-7; clone_size: NA; cdr3_nt: TGTGCCACCAGCAGAGATCTGGGACAGGCGTCCTACGAGCAGTACTTC; cdr3_aa: CATSRDLGQASYEQYF
d_call: TRBD1; v_call: TRBV7-9; j_call: TRBJ1-1; clone_size: few; cdr3_nt: TGTGCCAGCAGCCCATCCGGACAGGGGAACACTGAAGCTTTCTTT; cdr3_aa: CASSPSGQGNTEAFF
d_call: NA; v_call: TRBV6-5; j_call: TRBJ1-2; clone_size: NA; cdr3_nt: TGTGCCAGCAGATCTGGGGCAGAGCCATATGGCTACACCTTC; cdr3_aa: CASRSGAEPYGYTF
d_call: TRBD1; v_call: TRBV29-1; j_call: TRBJ2-7; clone_size: few; cdr3_nt: TGCAGCGTTGAAGTGGGACAGGGGGGATTATACGAGCAGTACTTC; cdr3_aa: CSVEVGQGGLYEQYF
d_call: NA; v_call: TRBV27; j_call: TRBJ2-7; clone_size: NA; cdr3_nt: TGTGCCAGCAGTTTGGGACTGTACTACGAGCAGTACTTC; cdr3_aa: CASSLGLYYEQYF
d_call: NA; v_call: TRBV5-6; j_call: TRBJ2-2; clone_size: NA; cdr3_nt: TGTGCCAGCAGCTTGGGAGTGAGGGACACCGGGGAGCTGTTTTTT; cdr3_aa: CASSLGVRDTGELFF
d_call: NA; v_call: TRBV2; j_call: TRBJ1-1; clone_size: few; cdr3_nt: TGTGCCAGCAGTGAGTTTAAGGGGGTCACTGAAGCTTTCTTT; cdr3_aa: CASSEFKGVTEAFF